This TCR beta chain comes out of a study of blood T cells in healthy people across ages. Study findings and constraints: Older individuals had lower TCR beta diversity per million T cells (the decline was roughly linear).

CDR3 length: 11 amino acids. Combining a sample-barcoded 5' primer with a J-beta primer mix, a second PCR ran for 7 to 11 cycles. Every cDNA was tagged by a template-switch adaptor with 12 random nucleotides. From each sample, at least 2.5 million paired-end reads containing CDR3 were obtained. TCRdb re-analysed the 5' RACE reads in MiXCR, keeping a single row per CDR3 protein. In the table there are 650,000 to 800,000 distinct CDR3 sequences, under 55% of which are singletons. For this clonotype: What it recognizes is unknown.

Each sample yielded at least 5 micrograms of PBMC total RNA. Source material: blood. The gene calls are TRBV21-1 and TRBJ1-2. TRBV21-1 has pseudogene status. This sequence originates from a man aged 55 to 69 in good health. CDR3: CASKNKTGYTF. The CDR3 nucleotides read TGTGCCAGCAAAAACAAGACCGGCTACACCTTC.